Listed below are T cell receptor beta chains from one sample, sequenced in a study of spatial heterogeneity in lung cancer. TCRdb called the 5' RACE reads again in MiXCR, with one record for every CDR3 protein. The data contain about 38,000 distinct CDR3 sequences, around 5.2% of them singletons. The sequencing here drew on PBMCs, taken at surgery. Source of these receptors: a female donor with early-stage non-small cell lung cancer. CDR3s include the opening cysteine and the closing phenylalanine or tryptophan. Each record gives: CDR3 length, V gene, J gene, D gene, clone size, CDR3 DNA, CDR3 protein. The D gene is left open where the match is weak. Clone size is shown for a subset of rows, as once, few, many or a class of expanded clone.

cdr3_length: 12
v_call: TRBV29-1
j_call: TRBJ2-5
d_call: -
clone_size: many
cdr3_nt: TGCAGCGTCGTCGGGGTCGGAGAGACCCAGTACTTC
cdr3_aa: CSVVGVGETQYF

cdr3_length: 14
v_call: TRBV20-1
j_call: TRBJ2-7
d_call: TRBD2
clone_size: many
cdr3_nt: TGCAGTGCCTTAGGGGGACTAGGGACCTACGAGCAGTACTTC
cdr3_aa: CSALGGLGTYEQYF

cdr3_length: 16
v_call: TRBV27
j_call: TRBJ2-3
d_call: TRBD1
clone_size: many
cdr3_nt: TGTGCCAGCAGTGTTCGGGACAGGGCTTCTGCAGATACGCAGTATTTT
cdr3_aa: CASSVRDRASADTQYF

cdr3_length: 14
v_call: TRBV7-3
j_call: TRBJ1-2
d_call: -
clone_size: -
cdr3_nt: TGTGCCAGCAGCCCCCGGGGCGGGCACTATGGCTACACCTTC
cdr3_aa: CASSPRGGHYGYTF

cdr3_length: 16
v_call: TRBV18
j_call: TRBJ1-1
d_call: TRBD1
clone_size: many
cdr3_nt: TGTGCCAGCTCTCCCTACTCAGGGGGATTTAGCACTGAAGCTTTCTTT
cdr3_aa: CASSPYSGGFSTEAFF

cdr3_length: 13
v_call: TRBV29-1
j_call: TRBJ1-5
d_call: -
clone_size: many
cdr3_nt: TGCAGCGTTGCCCAGGCGGTCAATCAGCCCCAGCATTTT
cdr3_aa: CSVAQAVNQPQHF

cdr3_length: 14
v_call: TRBV28
j_call: TRBJ2-4
d_call: -
clone_size: few
cdr3_nt: TGTGCCAGCAGCCGGCCACAAACCAAAAACATTCAGTACTTC
cdr3_aa: CASSRPQTKNIQYF

cdr3_length: 15
v_call: TRBV6-6
j_call: TRBJ1-2
d_call: -
clone_size: -
cdr3_nt: TGTGCCAGCAGCTTGGTCAGGGAGTTAGACTATGGCTACACCTTC
cdr3_aa: CASSLVRELDYGYTF

cdr3_length: 15
v_call: TRBV5-1
j_call: TRBJ2-7
d_call: TRBD1
clone_size: few
cdr3_nt: TGCGCCAGCAGCCCAGGGACAGGGGACTCCTACGAGCAGTACTTC
cdr3_aa: CASSPGTGDSYEQYF

cdr3_length: 11
v_call: TRBV29-1
j_call: TRBJ1-1
d_call: -
clone_size: many
cdr3_nt: TGCAGCTTCAGCAGGGGAGAAGGAGCTTTCTTT
cdr3_aa: CSFSRGEGAFF

cdr3_length: 14
v_call: TRBV15
j_call: TRBJ2-3
d_call: -
clone_size: many
cdr3_nt: TGTGCCACCAGCCCAAGGCGGAGTCTCAATACGCAGTATTTT
cdr3_aa: CATSPRRSLNTQYF

cdr3_length: 16
v_call: TRBV12-5
j_call: TRBJ1-5
d_call: -
clone_size: many
cdr3_nt: TGTGCTAGTGGTTTGGTGTTGGGGGCTGGCAATCAGCCCCAGCATTTT
cdr3_aa: CASGLVLGAGNQPQHF

cdr3_length: 16
v_call: TRBV20-1
j_call: TRBJ1-2
d_call: TRBD1
clone_size: many
cdr3_nt: TGCAGTGCTTCCTACGTACCCGGGACAGGGGGATGGGGCTACACCTTC
cdr3_aa: CSASYVPGTGGWGYTF

cdr3_length: 13
v_call: TRBV20-1
j_call: TRBJ1-5
d_call: TRBD1
clone_size: many
cdr3_nt: TGCAGTGCTCAACAGGGGACAGATCAGCCCCAGCATTTT
cdr3_aa: CSAQQGTDQPQHF

cdr3_length: 14
v_call: TRBV18
j_call: TRBJ1-1
d_call: -
clone_size: few
cdr3_nt: TGTGCCAGCTCACCACAGGGGATGGAGACTGAAGCTTTCTTT
cdr3_aa: CASSPQGMETEAFF

cdr3_length: 16
v_call: TRBV4-3
j_call: TRBJ2-2
d_call: TRBD1
clone_size: many
cdr3_nt: TGCGCCAGCAGCCAGAGGACAGGGCTGGGCACCGGGGAGCTGTTTTTT
cdr3_aa: CASSQRTGLGTGELFF

cdr3_length: 17
v_call: TRBV4-3
j_call: TRBJ2-1
d_call: -
clone_size: many
cdr3_nt: TGCGCCAGCAGCCAAGACGGCCCGGGGCGCCCCAATGAGGGGCAGTTCTTC
cdr3_aa: CASSQDGPGRPNEGQFF

cdr3_length: 15
v_call: TRBV11-3
j_call: TRBJ2-3
d_call: TRBD1
clone_size: -
cdr3_nt: TGTGCCAGCAGCTCCGGGACAGGGTCGGTAGATACGCAGTATTTT
cdr3_aa: CASSSGTGSVDTQYF

cdr3_length: 13
v_call: TRBV2
j_call: TRBJ1-2
d_call: -
clone_size: -
cdr3_nt: TGTGCCAGCAGTGGGGACGGTGGTGGTGGCTACACCTTC
cdr3_aa: CASSGDGGGGYTF

cdr3_length: 13
v_call: TRBV19
j_call: TRBJ1-6
d_call: -
clone_size: many
cdr3_nt: TGTGCCAGTAGTGACCGAGAGGGGACACCCCTCCACTTT
cdr3_aa: CASSDREGTPLHF

cdr3_length: 15
v_call: TRBV5-1
j_call: TRBJ2-3
d_call: -
clone_size: -
cdr3_nt: TGCGCCAGCAGCTTGGCTACTAGGGAGGCAGATACGCAGTATTTT
cdr3_aa: CASSLATREADTQYF

cdr3_length: 14
v_call: TRBV7-6
j_call: TRBJ1-5
d_call: -
clone_size: -
cdr3_nt: TGTGCCAGCAGCTTAAGCTATAGCAATCAGCCCCAGCATTTT
cdr3_aa: CASSLSYSNQPQHF

cdr3_length: 13
v_call: TRBV29-1
j_call: TRBJ1-1
d_call: -
clone_size: many
cdr3_nt: TGCAGCGTTGAAGATCCTGAGAACACTGAAGCTTTCTTT
cdr3_aa: CSVEDPENTEAFF

cdr3_length: 15
v_call: TRBV3-1
j_call: TRBJ2-5
d_call: -
clone_size: many
cdr3_nt: TGTGCCAGCAGCCGCCGGGACCCTGGCGTGGAGACCCAGTACTTC
cdr3_aa: CASSRRDPGVETQYF

cdr3_length: 15
v_call: TRBV3-1
j_call: TRBJ1-1
d_call: TRBD1
clone_size: -
cdr3_nt: TGTGCCAGCAGCCAAGTTAACAGGGGAGACACTGAAGCTTTCTTT
cdr3_aa: CASSQVNRGDTEAFF

cdr3_length: 18
v_call: TRBV15
j_call: TRBJ1-5
d_call: -
clone_size: many
cdr3_nt: TGTGCCACCAGCAGCTCCCTAAGCCGGGGACTTAGCAATCAGCCCCAGCATTTT
cdr3_aa: CATSSSLSRGLSNQPQHF

cdr3_length: 15
v_call: TRBV5-1
j_call: TRBJ2-7
d_call: -
clone_size: many
cdr3_nt: TGCGCCAGCAGCTTGGGGGACATCGTTTCTTACGAGCAGTACTTC
cdr3_aa: CASSLGDIVSYEQYF

cdr3_length: 16
v_call: TRBV7-9
j_call: TRBJ2-5
d_call: -
clone_size: many
cdr3_nt: TGTGCCAGCAGCCCGCCCCCCCGGGGCGGCGGAGAGACCCAGTACTTC
cdr3_aa: CASSPPPRGGGETQYF

cdr3_length: 17
v_call: TRBV9
j_call: TRBJ2-5
d_call: TRBD2
clone_size: -
cdr3_nt: TGTGCCAGCAGCGTAGGGTCTAGCGGGGGCAGAGGGGAGACCCAGTACTTC
cdr3_aa: CASSVGSSGGRGETQYF

cdr3_length: 14
v_call: TRBV6-6
j_call: TRBJ2-7
d_call: TRBD1
clone_size: many
cdr3_nt: TGTGCCAGCAGAACAGGGGGGAGCTCCTACGAGCAGTACTTC
cdr3_aa: CASRTGGSSYEQYF

cdr3_length: 11
v_call: TRBV19
j_call: TRBJ1-1
d_call: -
clone_size: many
cdr3_nt: TGTGCCAGTAGGATGGATAATGAAGCTTTCTTT
cdr3_aa: CASRMDNEAFF

cdr3_length: 12
v_call: TRBV2
j_call: TRBJ1-3
d_call: -
clone_size: many
cdr3_nt: TGTGCCAGCGTTATCGGACCCAACACCATATATTTT
cdr3_aa: CASVIGPNTIYF

cdr3_length: 14
v_call: TRBV20-1
j_call: TRBJ2-3
d_call: -
clone_size: many
cdr3_nt: TGCAGTGCCTCCGCCCGGGCTAGCGCAGATACGCAGTATTTT
cdr3_aa: CSASARASADTQYF

cdr3_length: 12
v_call: TRBV25-1
j_call: TRBJ1-2
d_call: -
clone_size: many
cdr3_nt: TGTGCCAGCCGTGCTGAAAACTATGGCTACACCTTC
cdr3_aa: CASRAENYGYTF

cdr3_length: 13
v_call: TRBV3-1
j_call: TRBJ2-7
d_call: -
clone_size: many
cdr3_nt: TGTGCCAGCAGCCGGACAGACTCCTACGAGCAGTACTTC
cdr3_aa: CASSRTDSYEQYF

cdr3_length: 15
v_call: TRBV24-1
j_call: TRBJ2-3
d_call: TRBD1
clone_size: many
cdr3_nt: TGTGCCACGAGGGCCGGGACAGGGCCAACAGATACGCAGTATTTT
cdr3_aa: CATRAGTGPTDTQYF

cdr3_length: 13
v_call: TRBV6-2/TRBV6-3
j_call: TRBJ2-3
d_call: -
clone_size: many
cdr3_nt: TGTGCCAGCAGTTACTCCCTCCCAGATACGCAGTATTTT
cdr3_aa: CASSYSLPDTQYF

cdr3_length: 14
v_call: TRBV20-1
j_call: TRBJ2-1
d_call: TRBD1
clone_size: few
cdr3_nt: TGCAGTGCTCCAGGATTGGACAGGGTCAATGAGCAGTTCTTC
cdr3_aa: CSAPGLDRVNEQFF

cdr3_length: 14
v_call: TRBV5-1
j_call: TRBJ2-5
d_call: -
clone_size: many
cdr3_nt: TGCGCCAGCAGCTTGGGAGCGGCCGAGCGGTCCCAGTACTTC
cdr3_aa: CASSLGAAERSQYF

cdr3_length: 12
v_call: TRBV5-6
j_call: TRBJ1-5
d_call: -
clone_size: many
cdr3_nt: TGTGCCAGCACCAGGGAGGGTCAGCCCCAGCATTTT
cdr3_aa: CASTREGQPQHF

cdr3_length: 13
v_call: TRBV7-6
j_call: TRBJ2-7
d_call: -
clone_size: -
cdr3_nt: TGTGCCAGCAGCTCCCCTATAGCCTACGAGCAGTACTTC
cdr3_aa: CASSSPIAYEQYF

cdr3_length: 14
v_call: TRBV29-1
j_call: TRBJ2-1
d_call: TRBD1
clone_size: many
cdr3_nt: TGCAGCGAACTAGGACAGGGCTCCTACAATGAGCAGTTCTTC
cdr3_aa: CSELGQGSYNEQFF

cdr3_length: 15
v_call: TRBV13
j_call: TRBJ2-3
d_call: -
clone_size: many
cdr3_nt: TGTGCCAGCAGCTTGGGGACTCCAAGCACAGATACGCAGTATTTT
cdr3_aa: CASSLGTPSTDTQYF

cdr3_length: 16
v_call: TRBV5-1
j_call: TRBJ2-7
d_call: TRBD1
clone_size: many
cdr3_nt: TGCGCCAGCAGCTTGAGCCCGGGCCAGGGGGTTCACGAGCAGTACTTC
cdr3_aa: CASSLSPGQGVHEQYF

cdr3_length: 14
v_call: TRBV6-5
j_call: TRBJ2-1
d_call: -
clone_size: -
cdr3_nt: TGTGCCAGCAGTTCCCCGCCTGGCTACAATGAGCAGTTCTTC
cdr3_aa: CASSSPPGYNEQFF

cdr3_length: 15
v_call: TRBV5-1
j_call: TRBJ2-1
d_call: -
clone_size: many
cdr3_nt: TGCGCCAGCAGCTTAGTGGGCCAGGTCTACAATGAGCAGTTCTTC
cdr3_aa: CASSLVGQVYNEQFF

cdr3_length: 13
v_call: TRBV7-3
j_call: TRBJ1-2
d_call: TRBD1
clone_size: -
cdr3_nt: TGTGCCAGCAGCCAGGGGGCTAACTATGGCTACACCTTC
cdr3_aa: CASSQGANYGYTF

cdr3_length: 18
v_call: TRBV12-3/TRBV12-4
j_call: TRBJ2-2
d_call: TRBD1
clone_size: -
cdr3_nt: TGTGCCAGCAGTTCCCCTAGGACAGGGCCCTCGAACACCGGGGAGCTGTTTTTT
cdr3_aa: CASSSPRTGPSNTGELFF

cdr3_length: 12
v_call: TRBV20-1
j_call: TRBJ1-1
d_call: -
clone_size: many
cdr3_nt: TGCGCTGACCGGGATACGAACACTGAAGCTTTCTTT
cdr3_aa: CADRDTNTEAFF

cdr3_length: 14
v_call: TRBV5-1
j_call: TRBJ2-5
d_call: TRBD1
clone_size: few
cdr3_nt: TGCGCCAGCAGCCTGGGACAGATCCAAGAGACCCAGTACTTC
cdr3_aa: CASSLGQIQETQYF

cdr3_length: 13
v_call: TRBV20-1
j_call: TRBJ2-3
d_call: -
clone_size: many
cdr3_nt: -
cdr3_aa: CSARVGGGSAEYF

cdr3_length: 13
v_call: TRBV7-3
j_call: TRBJ1-1
d_call: -
clone_size: many
cdr3_nt: TGTGCCAGCAGCGCTGGATGGGACACTGAAGCTTTCTTT
cdr3_aa: CASSAGWDTEAFF

cdr3_length: 15
v_call: TRBV27
j_call: TRBJ2-5
d_call: TRBD1
clone_size: many
cdr3_nt: TGTGCCAGCAGTACAAACAGGGGGCTAGTGGAGACCCAGTACTTC
cdr3_aa: CASSTNRGLVETQYF

cdr3_length: 15
v_call: TRBV7-8
j_call: TRBJ2-7
d_call: TRBD1
clone_size: many
cdr3_nt: TGTGCCAGCAGCCGAGGGGACAGTAGCTCCTACGAGCAGTACTTC
cdr3_aa: CASSRGDSSSYEQYF